A single sample is the source of the 28 T cell receptor beta chains below, sequenced in a study of T cells in Graves' hyperthyroidism and ophthalmopathy. The source material, RNA transcripts, was used to amplify TCR beta CDR3 regions. The HTBI primer set drove a first-round RT-PCR of the TCR CDR3. Using its own MiXCR run on the multiplex PCR reads, TCRdb lists one record per CDR3 protein. The repertoire consists of about 740,000 distinct CDR3 sequences, with 12% to 15% occurring once and the leading ten covering 10%. Source material: blood. The receptors were gathered from a woman aged 18-30 years with Graves' hyperthyroidism.

This clonotype has only a few counts. The chain links TRBV29-1 to TRBJ1-2, with a weak D call TRBD1 (5 bases). This CDR3 has 14 residues. V dropped 0 bases and J dropped 4 bases, with 12 bases sitting between them. Germline CDR1 reads SQVTM; CDR2 reads ANQGSEA. CDR3 DNA sequence: TGCAGCGTTGAAGATTTCCCGGGGGGCTATGGCTACACCTTC. It codes for CSVEDFPGGYGYTF.

The chain has TRBV4-1 and TRBJ2-3; 9 bases match TRBD2. Germline V gene data show CDR1 as MGHRA and CDR2 as YSYEKL. The CDR3 is made up of 18 amino acids. V shed 0 bases and J 2 bases; nucleotides not matched to a gene: 9. The chain's CDR3 is CASSQDHSGGLHTDTQYF. Here the CDR3 DNA reads TGCGCCAGCAGCCAAGATCATAGCGGGGGTCTTCACACAGATACGCAGTATTTT.

This rearrangement joins TRBV7-2 to TRBJ1-5; D is unresolved. V was trimmed by 5 bases and J by 5 bases, leaving 7 bases between them. Germline V gene sequence: CDR1 SGHTA, CDR2 FQGNSA. The CDR3 is 12 residues long. The CDR3 DNA reads as TGTGCCAGCAGCCCAGTCGATCAGCCCCAGCATTTT. Amino acids: CASSPVDQPQHF.

The chain combines TRBV4-1 with TRBJ2-7, with D maybe TRBD2 (6 bases). V lost 3 bases to trimming and J lost 6 bases, with 18 bases between them. The germline gives CDR1 MGHRA, CDR2 YSYEKL. CDR3 size: 15 residues. CDR3 sequence reads: CASSHPQAGRSEQYF. CDR3 nucleotides: TGCGCCAGCAGCCATCCTCAGGCGGGACGTAGCGAGCAGTACTTC.

This clonotype was found once. The chain couples TRBV12-3 or TRBV12-4 to TRBJ1-2; TRBD1 is a possible D gene (6 bases). Deletions cut 6 bases from V and 6 bases from J, with 17 bases between. The CDR3 spans 14 residues. The CDR3 region is CASSNLPGEDGYTF. Here the CDR3 DNA reads TGTGCCAGCAGCAACCTGCCAGGGGAGGATGGCTACACCTTC.

In its sample, this clonotype was seen many times. V and J are TRBV6-2 or TRBV6-3 and TRBJ1-1; a possible D gene is TRBD1 (5 bases). Germline CDR1 is MNHEY and CDR2 is SVGEGT. Trimming took 6 bases from V and 7 from J, leaving 12 bases between them. This CDR3 is 12 amino acids long. CDR3 nucleotide sequence: TGTGCCAGCAGAGACTGGGGCATTGAAGCTTTCTTT. This encodes CASRDWGIEAFF.

Note on this clonotype: A read error may explain this, as a much larger clone is one base away. CDR3 in amino acids: CASSGRGPNEQYF. As DNA, the CDR3 is TGTGCCAGCAGCGGCAGGGGGCCTAACGAGCAGTACTTC. The chain combines TRBV28 with TRBJ2-7, with 8 nucleotides matching TRBD1. The CDR3 has 13 residues. V lost 6 bases, J lost 5 bases, and 6 bases stayed unmatched. The germline gives CDR1 MDHEN, CDR2 SYDVKM. Full variable domain (remainder filled in from reference TRBV28 and TRBJ2-7): DVKVTQSSRYLVKRTGEKVFLECVQDMDHENMFWYRQDPGLGLRLIYFSYDVKMKEKGDIPEGYSVSREKKERFSLILESASTNQTSMYLCASSGRGPNEQYFGPGTRLTVT.

This clonotype was picked up a small number of times. The chain joins TRBV7-2 to TRBJ2-7; 8 nucleotides align to TRBD1. The CDR3 covers 14 residues. The V and J ends lost 5 bases and 4 bases, in that order; junction bases with no gene match: 7. Germline V gene sequence: CDR1 SGHTA, CDR2 FQGNSA. The DNA for the CDR3 is TGTGCCAGCAGCACCCGACAGGGGAGTTACGAGCAGTACTTC. Translating it yields CASSTRQGSYEQYF.

This clonotype was seen at least ten times. The CDR3 region is CAWSAAFPEAFF. The CDR3 nucleotides are TGTGCCTGGAGTGCCGCATTTCCTGAAGCTTTCTTT. This chain joins TRBV30 and TRBJ1-1; D ambiguous. The V end lost 1 base, the J end lost 6 bases, and 9 bases lay between the germline ends. The CDR3 spans 12 residues. CDR1 and CDR2 (germline): GTSNPN, SVGIG (reference sequence).

This clonotype appeared a few times. Given a much more abundant clone one base away, this may be a read error. The rearrangement links TRBV12-3 or TRBV12-4 to TRBJ2-1; TRBD1 matches at 7 bases. CDR3 length: 16 amino acids. This CDR3 is CASSFERGQSNNEQSF. The CDR3 DNA reads as TGTGCCAGCAGTTTTGAGAGGGGGCAATCGAACAATGAGCAGTCCTTC.

This clonotype has at least ten counts. The chain couples TRBV2 to TRBJ2-7; D remains unclear. Germline V gene lookup returns CDR1 SNHLY and CDR2 FYNNEI. The CDR3 contains 12 residues. V was shortened by 6 bases and J by 4 bases, with 10 bases between the two germline ends. The CDR3 reads CASRPISYEQYF. In DNA form, the CDR3 reads TGTGCCAGCAGACCGATTTCTTACGAGCAGTACTTC.

This chain connects TRBV27 to TRBJ1-6, with D tentatively TRBD1 (5 bases). The CDR3 totals 13 residues. V lost 6 bases, J lost 9 bases, and 12 bases lay in between. Germline V CDR1 and CDR2: MNHEY, SMNVEV (reference sequence). The CDR3 region is CASRIGRGSPLHF. The CDR3, as DNA: TGTGCCAGCAGAATAGGGAGGGGTTCACCCCTCCACTTT.

This clonotype was detected ten times or more. The chain carries TRBV12-3 or TRBV12-4 and TRBJ2-2, with a tentative D call TRBD1 (5 bases). Trimming cost V 4 bases and J 6 bases, with 12 bases left between them. The CDR3 extends over 14 amino acids. The CDR3 DNA is TGTGCCAGCAGTTCCGCAGGGTCCCCCGGGGAGCTGTTTTTT. As protein: CASSSAGSPGELFF.

This clonotype was counted many times. This rearrangement joins TRBV12-3 or TRBV12-4 to TRBJ1-5; D is unclear. The length of the CDR3 is 12 residues. Trimming removed 4 bases from V and 6 bases from J, with 7 bases in between. The CDR3 region has the DNA TGTGCCAGCAGTTCGACCCGTCAGCCCCAGCATTTT. Encoded protein: CASSSTRQPQHF.

This clonotype occurred a few times. The rearrangement uses TRBV30 and TRBJ2-1, with TRBD2 matching 14 bases. V was clipped by 3 bases and J by 10 bases; unmatched bases: 17. Germline CDR1 and CDR2: GTSNPN and SVGIG (reference sequence). The CDR3 covers 18 residues. Here the CDR3 DNA reads TGTGCCTGGAGCGACCTAATCCTTGGACTAGCGGGAGGTGGAGAGCAGTTCTTC. Translating it yields CAWSDLILGLAGGGEQFF.

This chain links TRBV28 with TRBJ2-1, with D possibly being TRBD2 (6 bases). The J call may not be correct, given that the DNA end is closer to TRBJ2-7. There are 14 residues in the CDR3. The germline CDR1 and CDR2 sequences are MDHEN and SYDVKM. The CDR3 DNA sequence: TGTGCCAGCATCCAGGGACTTCCTCGCAATGAGCAGTACTTC. This translates into CASIQGLPRNEQYF.

With regard to this clonotype: This may come from a read error, since a much larger clone is one base off. The V gene is TRBV20-1, the J gene TRBJ2-7, with D possibly matching TRBD1 (5 bases). The germline V gene has CDR1 DFQATT and CDR2 SNEGSKA (reference sequence). The CDR3 covers 13 residues. V was trimmed by 1 base and J by 5 bases, leaving 12 bases between them. CDR3 protein: CSARALGRHEQYF. The CDR3 nucleotides are TGCAGTGCTAGAGCTCTGGGGCGACACGAGCAGTACTTC.

This clonotype showed up just a few times. V and J are TRBV7-3 and TRBJ2-1; TRBD1 aligns across 9 bases. V dropped 5 bases and J dropped 6; count of bases not matched to a gene: 8. The CDR3 is made up of 15 amino acids. Germline V gene data show CDR1 as SGHTA and CDR2 as FQGTGA. The CDR3 sequence: CASSQPGQGPNEQFF. CDR3 nucleotide sequence: TGTGCCAGCAGCCAACCGGGACAGGGTCCCAATGAGCAGTTCTTC.

The chain employs TRBV2 and TRBJ2-7, with D perhaps given as TRBD1 or TRBD2 (5 bases each). The CDR3 runs 12 residues. CDR1 and CDR2 (germline): SNHLY, FYNNEI. Trimming removed 11 bases at V and 2 bases at J, with 13 bases between. CDR3 loop: CALAQVAYEQYF. The CDR3 DNA follows: TGTGCCCTAGCACAGGTTGCCTACGAGCAGTACTTC.

Ten or more counts support this clonotype. V gene TRBV20-1 combines with J gene TRBJ1-4; unclear D gene. Germline V gene sequence: CDR1 DFQATT, CDR2 SNEGSKA (reference sequence). Trimming left V 0 bases short and J 4 bases short, with 15 bases between. The CDR3 has 16 residues. CDR3 DNA sequence: TGCAGTGCTAGAGATTATACCTCACAGAATAATGAAAAACTGTTTTTT. Its protein product is CSARDYTSQNNEKLFF.

The V call is TRBV20-1, the J call TRBJ2-1, with 10 nucleotides matching TRBD2. With 7 bases clipped from V and 6 bases from J, the junction kept 9 bases outside the gene matches. CDR1 is DFQATT and CDR2 is SNEGSKA in the germline V gene (reference sequence). There are 14 residues in the CDR3. The CDR3 spells CSGGPSGSINEQFF. DNA for the CDR3: TGCAGTGGTGGACCTAGCGGGAGTATCAATGAGCAGTTCTTC.

This clonotype was found many times. The chain combines TRBV7-2 with TRBJ2-7, with 7 bases aligning to TRBD2. Per the germline V gene, CDR1 is SGHTA and CDR2 is FQGNSA. V dropped 1 base and J dropped 4; count of bases not matched to a gene: 10. The length of the CDR3 is 16 residues. The CDR3 here is CASSLVWDPRGYEQYF. DNA of the CDR3: TGTGCCAGCAGCTTAGTGTGGGACCCGCGGGGGTACGAGCAGTACTTC.

This clonotype was observed at least ten times. DNA for the CDR3: TGTGCCAGCAGTCCCCGGACTAGCTCGAATGAGCAGTTCTTC. Its translation is CASSPRTSSNEQFF. The rearrangement uses TRBV12-3 or TRBV12-4 and TRBJ2-1, with 8 positions matching TRBD2. The CDR3 extends over 14 amino acids. Unmatched junction bases numbered 7, after V lost 5 bases and J lost 7 bases.

This clonotype occurred many times. This chain links TRBV3-1 with TRBJ2-7; 9 positions agree with TRBD1. Germline V lookup: CDR1 LGHDT, CDR2 YNNKEL (reference sequence). This CDR3 region has 15 residues. V lost 4 bases, J lost 4 bases, and 8 bases stayed unmatched. CDR3 in amino acids: CASSLSPGQGYEQYF. The DNA for the CDR3 is TGTGCCAGCAGCCTTTCCCCGGGACAGGGTTACGAGCAGTACTTC.

This clonotype was counted ten times or more. The chain joins TRBV12-3 or TRBV12-4 to TRBJ1-5; D is ambiguous. Between the trimmed V and J ends, which lost 8 bases and 7 bases, there was a span of 15 bases. The length of the CDR3 is 13 residues. The CDR3: CASRISLGQPQHF. CDR3 nucleotides: TGTGCCAGCCGTATCTCTTTGGGCCAGCCCCAGCATTTT.

CDR3 sequence (DNA): TGTGCCAGCAGCCAAGATTGGGGTAATGAGCAGTTCTTC. Its translation is CASSQDWGNEQFF. The V gene is TRBV14, the J gene TRBJ2-1; D is undetermined. CDR1 SGHDN and CDR2 FVKESK come from the germline V gene. The CDR3 loop spans 13 amino acids. V gave up 0 bases and J gave up 7 bases, with 7 bases separating them.

This clonotype was observed a few times. The chain joins TRBV7-9 to TRBJ2-1; the match to TRBD2 covers 11 bases. The CDR3 has 15 residues. V lost 5 bases, J lost 9 bases, and 9 bases stayed unmatched. The V gene's germline CDR1 is SEHNR and CDR2 FQNEAQ (reference sequence). The CDR3 sequence: CASSLSGRALGEQFF. As DNA, the CDR3 is TGTGCCAGCAGCCTTAGCGGGAGGGCTTTAGGTGAGCAGTTCTTC.

The V gene is TRBV19, the J gene TRBJ2-1, with D perhaps matching TRBD2 (6 bases). V was cut by 4 bases and J by 6 bases, with 25 bases left in between. CDR1 LNHDA and CDR2 SQIVND come from the germline V gene (reference sequence). The CDR3 extends over 18 amino acids. CDR3: CASSRSKRTIIRLNEQFF. The CDR3 region has the DNA TGTGCCAGTAGTAGATCGAAAAGGACTATTATTCGTCTCAATGAGCAGTTCTTC.